This T cell receptor beta chain was identified during a study of metastatic and nonmetastatic thyroid tumors (dated by TCRdb to 2020 to 2022). Study-wide context: For patients with malignant and with benign thyroid disease, the researchers compared repertoires between peripheral blood samples and tumor or nodule tissue samples.

For this clone: Its antigen is not yet known. Its ends do not fully match the called genes, so a read error is possible. The sample carries other DNA sequences with the same CDR3.

The investigation overall reported the following: In both blood and tumor samples, TCR beta diversity was reported to be significantly higher in malignant tumors than in benign nodules.

From the cysteine up to the phenylalanine, the CDR3 has a length of 15 residues. Only CDR3 DNA is held: 45 bases, read in frame from base 1. Reading the germline V gene (reference sequence) gives CDR1 LNHNV and CDR2 YYDKDF. None of the patients had been given any treatment before thyroid surgery. Using T-cell receptor beta sequencing, the study looked back at clinical samples from patients collected from about 2012 to 2018. The library came from PCR. The reads were generated on an Illumina HiSeq 4000. High-throughput sequencing was used to profile the CDR3 region of the TCR beta-chain in every patient. The published analysis was carried out like this. CDR3 differences across clinicopathological groups were used to build a classifier for discriminating distant-metastatic papillary thyroid cancer patients. The Shannon index was used to measure repertoire diversity, and the Morisita-Horn index was used to measure how similar tumor and blood repertoires were. TCRdb ran its own pipeline on the public reads, namely fastp trimming at Q25 and MiXCR clone calling, and kept in-frame beta chains. The authors' filters were not applied to this entry. The sample table records approximately 37,000 clones; about a fifth of these occur just once. The ten largest clones represent roughly 3% of the sample.

The clonotype originates from a male donor with papillary thyroid cancer or a benign thyroid nodule (not recorded which). Some clones in this sample may be carry-over from other donors' samples. Material: tumor tissue. This chain joins TRBV15 to TRBJ2-7; the central 7 bases match TRBD2. The DNA is as follows: TGCGCCACCAGACGGTCGGGAGGTTTAGGTCTAGAGCAGTACTTC. It translates to CATRRSGGLGLEQYF.